In this sample, the clone carrying this TCR beta chain turned up once. Its antigen remains unknown. This entry is derived from a study of vaccination effects on CD4 cells after COVID-19. CDR3 length: 16 amino acids. Trimming removed 3 bases from V and 6 bases from J; junction bases left unmatched: 3. Germline V gene data show CDR1 as SNHLY and CDR2 as FYNNEI. Clones were sequenced by immunoSEQ multiplex PCR, and TCRdb holds only the in-frame ones, with some missing. The sample has about 66,000 clones, under 80% seen once. Within the ViraFEST assay, antigen-specific CD4+ T cells underwent expansion with viral peptide pools prior to sequencing. Subsequent to less than 13 days of culture, CD4+ T cells were isolated. Two doses of either BNT162b2 or mRNA-1273 were given to each participant. Half the medium was replaced with IL-2 medium on days 3 and 7.

The receptor's source is a human donor who received a COVID-19 vaccine. V and J are TRBV2 and TRBJ1-6; 12 nucleotides line up with TRBD1. Here the sequenced sample was CD4+ T cells from PBMCs cultured with HCoV-OC43 spike peptides, taken after COVID-19 vaccination. Subset: HCoV-OC43 spike overlapping peptide pool stimulation. CDR3 loop: CASSEGQGAGNSPLHF. The CDR3 nucleotides read TGTGCCAGCAGTGAGGGACAGGGGGCGGGTAATTCACCCCTCCACTTT.